This T cell receptor beta chain is drawn from a study of shared clonotypes between healthy human individuals. Study-wide findings and caveats: Several donors shared 4.5% to 6.5% of their naive CD4 clonotypes. Donor clonotype sharing was expected to depend on sequencing depth.

Using about 190 ng DNA, tens of thousands of T cell genomes, the sorted-subset replicate PCRs were run. Profiling relied on immunoSEQ multiplex PCR, and the TCRdb table lists in-frame clones only, not all of them. The table records millions of clones, around nine tenths of them present only once. It was into CD45RA+ naive and CD45RA-negative memory subsets that the CD4+ cells were split. In this sample, this clone turned up once. The antigen remains unidentified. The sequence derives from a man aged 18 to 29 in good health. The sample comprised naive CD4+ T cells sorted from blood. Subset defined: CD45RA+ positively selected.

This chain's CDR3 is CASSREGTEAFF. CDR3 DNA: TGTGCCAGTAGTAGAGAGGGGACTGAAGCTTTCTTT. The chain joins TRBV19 to TRBJ1-1, with a weak D call TRBD1 (5 bases). This CDR3 contains 12 residues. V lost 4 bases and J lost 5, with 8 bases in between. CDR1 is LNHDA and CDR2 is SQIVND in the germline V gene (reference sequence).